This TCR beta chain was recovered during a study of blood T cell repertoires in COVID-19. Sequenced by immunoSEQ multiplex PCR; TCRdb stores in-frame clones only, minus some. This sample has approximately 190,000 clones, with less than 90% found just once. The J segment lost 3 bases and the V segment lost 5 bases, leaving 7 bases of the junction unmatched. The CDR3 covers 15 residues. CDR1 and CDR2 (germline): SGHAT, FQNNGV. J is TRBJ1-1 and V is TRBV11-2, with 9 bases identical to TRBD1. Sequenced input: peripheral blood. The TCR sequence derives from a woman aged 40-49 years with acute or convalescent COVID-19. The CDR3 spells CASSPSGDRDTEAFF. CDR3 in DNA: TGTGCCAGCAGCCCTTCGGGGGACAGGGACACTGAAGCTTTCTTT.